The entry below describes one TCR beta chain. The data originate from a study of blood T cell repertoires in COVID-19. Background on the study: The study drew acute and convalescent COVID-19 samples from the United States, Italy and Spain. Sources were T cells, B-cell-depleted T cells, or PBMCs; the material itself was cDNA or gDNA.

V was pared by 4 bases and J by 6 bases, with 12 bases of the junction left unmatched. The germline gives CDR1 LNHNV, CDR2 YYDKDF (reference sequence). The CDR3 is 16 amino acids. In the study's own analysis: Quantification of nucleated cells was approximated via reference gene primer amplification. Some clones are missing from TCRdb's copy, which holds only in-frame ones; the method was immunoSEQ multiplex PCR. That table gives V, J and clone size, and the DNA gave D and trimming. In the table there are around 140,000 clones, over 65% of which are singletons. The sequence was obtained from a human donor in a cohort sampled during active COVID-19. V is TRBV15 and J is TRBJ2-7; 10 positions match TRBD1. Sequenced sample: peripheral blood. Here the CDR3 DNA reads TGTGCCACCAGCAAAAACCCCGGGACAGGGGTGTCCGAGCAGTACTTC. Protein product: CATSKNPGTGVSEQYF.